This T cell receptor beta chain is from a study of T cell changes during pregnancy in multiple sclerosis. The protocol was immunoSEQ multiplex PCR, while the TCRdb copy is restricted to in-frame clones and leaves out a portion. The sample holds fewer than 20,000 clones; about 88% are singletons and the top ten take approximately 1.2%. The table lists this clone with a count of one. The germline V and J ends were trimmed by 8 bases and 5 bases, with 21 bases remaining between them. The germline gives CDR1 MNHEY, CDR2 SVGAGI. The length of the CDR3 is 15 residues. This TCR was sampled from a female donor in good health, enrolled as a control in a pregnancy study. V gene TRBV6-5 combines with J gene TRBJ1-1, with a weak D call TRBD1 (5 bases). The specimen comprised CD4+ T cells from peripheral blood mononuclear cells, sampled in the first trimester of pregnancy. In DNA, the CDR3 is TGTGCCAGCGGTCCTCGGGCTACGGAGGGGACTGAAGCTTTCTTT. Its translation is CASGPRATEGTEAFF.